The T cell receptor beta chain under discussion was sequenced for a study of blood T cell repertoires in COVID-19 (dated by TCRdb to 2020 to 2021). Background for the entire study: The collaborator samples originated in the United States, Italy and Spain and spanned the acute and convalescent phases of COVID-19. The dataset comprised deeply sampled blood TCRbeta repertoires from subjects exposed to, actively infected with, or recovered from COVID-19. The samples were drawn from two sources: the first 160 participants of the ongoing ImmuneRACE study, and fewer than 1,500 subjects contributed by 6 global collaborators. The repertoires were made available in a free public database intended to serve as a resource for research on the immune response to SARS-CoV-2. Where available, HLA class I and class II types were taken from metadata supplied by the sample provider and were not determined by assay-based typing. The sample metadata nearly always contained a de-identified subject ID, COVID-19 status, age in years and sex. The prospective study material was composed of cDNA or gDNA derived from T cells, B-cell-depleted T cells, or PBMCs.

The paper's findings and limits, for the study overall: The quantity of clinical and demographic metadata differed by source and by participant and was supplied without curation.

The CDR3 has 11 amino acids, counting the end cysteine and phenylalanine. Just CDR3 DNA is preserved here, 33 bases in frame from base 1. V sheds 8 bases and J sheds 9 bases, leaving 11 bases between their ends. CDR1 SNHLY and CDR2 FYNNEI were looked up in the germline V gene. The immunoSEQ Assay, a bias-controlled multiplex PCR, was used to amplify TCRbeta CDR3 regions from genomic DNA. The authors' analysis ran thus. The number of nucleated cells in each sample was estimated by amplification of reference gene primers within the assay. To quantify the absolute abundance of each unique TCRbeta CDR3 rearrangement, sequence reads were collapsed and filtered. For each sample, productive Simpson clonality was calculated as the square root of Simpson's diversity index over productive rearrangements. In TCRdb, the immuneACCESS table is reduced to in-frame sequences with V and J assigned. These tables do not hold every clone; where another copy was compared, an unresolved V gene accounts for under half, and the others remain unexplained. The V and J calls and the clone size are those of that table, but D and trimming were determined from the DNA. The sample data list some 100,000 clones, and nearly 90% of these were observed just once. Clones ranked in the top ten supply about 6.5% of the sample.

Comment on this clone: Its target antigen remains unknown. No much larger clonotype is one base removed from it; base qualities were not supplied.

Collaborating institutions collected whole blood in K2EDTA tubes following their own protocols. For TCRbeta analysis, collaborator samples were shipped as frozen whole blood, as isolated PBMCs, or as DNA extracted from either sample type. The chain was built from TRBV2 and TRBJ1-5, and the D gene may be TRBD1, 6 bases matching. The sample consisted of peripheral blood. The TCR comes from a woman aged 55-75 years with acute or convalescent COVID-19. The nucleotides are TGTGCCAGCCGGAGGGGGGGGCCCCAGCATTTT. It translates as CASRRGGPQHF.